The 20 T cell receptor beta chains reported below all come from one sample, sequenced in a study of blood T cells in healthy people across ages. Primers used in a second PCR of roughly 6 to 12 cycles were a sample-barcoded 5' primer and a J-beta primer mix. TCRdb re-called the 5' RACE reads with MiXCR, one entry per CDR3 protein. The sample comprises just over 1 million distinct CDR3 sequences, roughly 45% of which are singletons, and approximately 20% rests with the top ten. The source material was blood. The source is a woman aged 60-70 years in good health.

With respect to this clonotype: This sequence may be a read error, since a much larger clone differs from it by one base. The J gene is TRBJ2-3, the V gene TRBV20-1; 12 nucleotides match TRBD2. The germline V gene encodes CDR1 DFQATT and CDR2 SNEGSKA (reference sequence). V trimming: 3 bases; J trimming: 5 bases; junction bases outside the gene matches: 6. This CDR3 spans 15 amino acids. CDR3 sequence reads: CSARLTSGSRDTQYF. In nucleotides, the CDR3 is TGCAGTGCTAGGCTGACTAGCGGGAGTCGAGATACGCAGTATTTT.

This clonotype has only a few counts. The chain has TRBV6-5 and TRBJ2-5, with 7 bases lining up with TRBD1. Gene TRBJ2-7 matches the end of the DNA better, so the J call may be wrong. The CDR3 length is 13 residues. The germline V gene encodes CDR1 MNHEY and CDR2 SVGAGI. CDR3 sequence: CASRWDSTYEQYF. DNA for the CDR3: TGTGCCAGCCGCTGGGACAGTACATACGAGCAGTACTTC.

This clonotype has just a few counts. The V gene is TRBV3-1, the J gene TRBJ2-5; D remains ambiguous. With 0 bases removed from V and 5 bases from J, the gap between germline ends came to 16 bases. The CDR3 is 16 amino acids. Per the germline V gene, CDR1 is LGHDT and CDR2 is YNNKEL (reference sequence). The CDR3 region is CASSQEISGPRETQYF. CDR3 DNA: TGTGCCAGCAGCCAAGAAATAAGTGGCCCCCGGGAGACCCAGTACTTC.

This chain links TRBV30 with TRBJ2-7, with TRBD2 identical over 7 bases. V lost 0 bases and J lost 2; bases outside the gene matches: 4. Germline V gives CDR1 GTSNPN, CDR2 SVGIG (reference sequence). The CDR3 covers 14 residues. The CDR3 loop is CAWSVPAGTYEQYF. The CDR3, as DNA: TGTGCCTGGAGTGTACCAGCGGGAACCTACGAGCAGTACTTC.

This clonotype came up many times. This rearrangement joins TRBV7-9 to TRBJ2-7; TRBD1 matches 9 bases. The CDR3 contains 14 residues. Trimming at V came to 6 bases and at J to 2 bases, leaving 5 bases not matched to a gene. CDR1 is SEHNR, CDR2 FQNEAQ, per germline (reference sequence). Here the CDR3 DNA reads TGTGCCAGCAGTCCACGACAGGGGGCCTACGAGCAGTACTTC. This sequence encodes CASSPRQGAYEQYF.

The chain carries TRBV27 and TRBJ2-3, with D perhaps assigned TRBD1 or TRBD2 (6 bases each). The V gene's germline CDR1 is MNHEY and CDR2 SMNVEV (reference sequence). The CDR3 spans 17 residues. V lost 5 bases and J 2 bases, leaving 20 bases between the germline ends. The CDR3 is CASSAQGGTGHTDTQYF. CDR3 DNA sequence: TGTGCCAGCAGTGCCCAAGGGGGGACTGGCCACACAGATACGCAGTATTTT.

This clonotype was seen a handful of times. V gene TRBV27 combines with J gene TRBJ2-7; 11 bases are a match to TRBD2. Germline lookup yields CDR1 MNHEY and CDR2 SMNVEV (reference sequence). V shed 5 bases and J 2 bases; nucleotides not matched to a gene: 5. The CDR3 has 15 amino acids. The CDR3 is CASSISTSGTYEQYF. DNA for the CDR3: TGTGCCAGCAGTATCTCGACTAGCGGGACCTACGAGCAGTACTTC.

There are a few counts of this clonotype. This CDR3 is CASSEGWGGAVETQYF. The CDR3 nucleotides are TGTGCCAGCAGTGAAGGCTGGGGAGGAGCCGTAGAGACCCAGTACTTC. This rearrangement joins TRBV2 to TRBJ2-5; weak D call: TRBD2 (6 bases). Looked up from germline, CDR1 is SNHLY and CDR2 is FYNNEI. V was cut by 1 base and J by 4 bases, with 16 bases left in between. The CDR3 is made up of 16 amino acids.

A few counts support this clonotype. The chain recombines TRBV28 with TRBJ2-7; 7 positions match TRBD1. Germline trimming cut 6 bases from V and 12 bases from J; bases unmatched to any gene: 14. Germline V lookup: CDR1 MDHEN, CDR2 SYDVKM. CDR3 length: 13 amino acids. The chain's CDR3 is CASRAQGQFDGYF. The CDR3 DNA reads as TGTGCCAGCAGGGCACAGGGACAGTTTGATGGGTACTTC.

The table lists this clonotype with many counts. This rearrangement joins TRBV27 to TRBJ2-7; TRBD2 matches 13 bases. The CDR3 sequence is 15 residues long. Trimming at V came to 5 bases and at J to 5 bases, leaving 6 bases not matched to a gene. Germline loops: CDR1 MNHEY, CDR2 SMNVEV (reference sequence). CDR3: CASSAFGLAGDEQYF. The CDR3 DNA is TGTGCCAGCAGTGCGTTCGGACTAGCGGGAGACGAGCAGTACTTC.

The chain carries TRBV6-5 and TRBJ2-5; D is possibly TRBD2 (5 bases). Germline V gene sequence: CDR1 MNHEY, CDR2 SVGAGI. The germline V and J ends were trimmed by 7 bases and 1 base, with 16 bases remaining between them. This CDR3 contains 15 residues. The CDR3 sequence: CASIPSGGSQETQYF. CDR3 bases: TGTGCCAGCATCCCGAGCGGTGGCTCCCAAGAGACCCAGTACTTC.

Comment on this clonotype: It may be a read error: a sequence one base away is much more abundant. This chain connects TRBV7-6 to TRBJ1-2; TRBD1 might be the D (5 bases). CDR3 length: 13 residues. V gave up 5 bases and J gave up 4 bases, with 11 bases separating them. The germline V gene encodes CDR1 SGHVS and CDR2 FNYEAQ. In nucleotides, the CDR3 is TGTGCCAGCAGCCCGGGACTGGTCTATGGCTACACCTTC. Translation gives CASSPGLVYGYTF.

This clonotype was picked up a small number of times. The rearrangement links TRBV6-5 to TRBJ2-7; the match to TRBD2 covers 8 bases. Germline V CDR1 and CDR2: MNHEY, SVGAGI. The junction had 9 bases not matched to a gene; V was cut back by 7 bases and J by 4 bases. This CDR3 comprises 14 residues. As DNA, the CDR3 is TGTGCCAGCACTCCCAGCGGGAGCCCTTACGAGCAGTACTTC. It yields the protein CASTPSGSPYEQYF.

This clonotype has just a few counts. V is TRBV7-8 and J is TRBJ1-4; TRBD1 matches 7 bases. Germline trimming cut 6 bases from V and 1 base from J; bases unmatched to any gene: 14. The CDR3 consists of 18 residues. Per germline, CDR1 SGHVS and CDR2 FQNEAQ. In DNA form, the CDR3 reads TGTGCCAGCAGGAAGGGGGCCAGAGTGTTTCGAACTAATGAAAAACTGTTTTTT. It codes for CASRKGARVFRTNEKLFF.

In this sample, this clonotype turned up a few times. The rearrangement joins TRBV7-7 to TRBJ2-5; tentatively, D is TRBD1 (6 bases). V lost 5 bases to trimming and J lost 2 bases, with 15 bases between them. The CDR3 consists of 15 residues. Germline-derived CDR1 and CDR2 are SSHAT and FNYEAQ (reference sequence). CDR3 bases: TGTGCCAGCAGCCCACTGGGGGCGAGACAAGAGACCCAGTACTTC. Its translation: CASSPLGARQETQYF.

This clonotype was counted a few times. This rearrangement joins TRBV7-2 to TRBJ2-4; no clear D. With the DNA end fitting TRBJ2-7 better, the J assignment may be wrong. Germline values: CDR1 SGHTA, CDR2 FQGNSA. This CDR3 contains 14 residues. CDR3 amino acids: CASSLGGLIYEQYF. Here the CDR3 DNA reads TGTGCCAGCAGCTTAGGAGGTCTGATTTACGAGCAGTACTTC.

V gene TRBV6-1 combines with J gene TRBJ2-5; D is ambiguous. The germline gives CDR1 MNHNS, CDR2 SASEGT. V was pared by 8 bases and J by 11 bases, with 15 bases between. The CDR3 extends over 11 amino acids. The CDR3 here is CASRVYYDQYF. In nucleotides, the CDR3 is TGTGCCAGCCGGGTCTACTACGATCAGTACTTC.

The chain carries TRBV28 and TRBJ1-2, with 8 bases aligning to TRBD1. Looked up from germline, CDR1 is MDHEN and CDR2 is SYDVKM. The length of the CDR3 is 13 residues. Trimming cost V 11 bases and J 8 bases; bases outside gene matches: 13. CDR3 region: CAWQDRDLEGYTF. CDR3 sequence (DNA): TGTGCCTGGCAGGACAGGGATTTGGAGGGCTACACCTTC.

The chain recombines TRBV5-6 with TRBJ2-7, with TRBD1 matching over 10 bases. This CDR3 spans 17 amino acids. Germline V gene lookup returns CDR1 SGHDT and CDR2 YYEEEE. With 2 bases clipped from V and 4 bases from J, the junction kept 12 bases outside the gene matches. In DNA, the CDR3 is TGTGCCAGCAGCTTCCGGGACAGGGGACCCCATCAATACGAGCAGTACTTC. As protein: CASSFRDRGPHQYEQYF.

V gene TRBV7-9 combines with J gene TRBJ2-1; 7 bases align to TRBD1. J gave up 0 bases and V 5 bases, and 10 bases lay outside the gene matches. The CDR3 is 17 amino acids. Germline V gives CDR1 SEHNR, CDR2 FQNEAQ (reference sequence). The CDR3 coding sequence is TGTGCCAGCAGCGGTCGATTGGGACAGAGCTCCTACAATGAGCAGTTCTTC. It translates to CASSGRLGQSSYNEQFF.